This T cell receptor (beta chain) was found in a study of OX40 agonist ivuxolimab in advanced cancers. Study as a whole: Intravenous ivuxolimab at 0.01 to 10 mg/kg was given to patients every 2 weeks.

Clones were read by immunoSEQ multiplex PCR, and TCRdb kept only the in-frame ones, dropping some. The profile shows about 50,000 clones, nearly 90% of them singletons. Looked up from germline, CDR1 is SGHNT and CDR2 is YYREEE (reference sequence). Between the trimmed V and J ends, which lost 0 bases and 4 bases, there was a span of 14 bases. This CDR3 contains 15 residues. The specimen comprised CD4+ or CD8+ T cells sorted from blood, sampled in a trial of the OX40 agonist ivuxolimab. The receptor was derived from an adult with an advanced solid tumor such as melanoma, head and neck, liver or kidney cancer. The V gene is TRBV5-4, the J gene TRBJ2-7; D may match TRBD1 or TRBD2 (6 bases each). In nucleotides, the CDR3 is TGTGCCAGCAGCTTGGGTCCGGGGGCCCAATACGAGCAGTACTTC. It yields the protein CASSLGPGAQYEQYF.